Each of the 2 T cell receptor beta chains below was sequenced from the same sample in a study of cytomegalovirus exposure and HLA in healthy donors. Generated by immunoSEQ multiplex PCR, the TCRdb table keeps only in-frame clones and is missing some. The sample consists of some 150,000 clones, roughly 86% of them appearing once. Sequences were obtained from PBMCs. These receptor sequences come from a man between 18 and 35 years old in good health and CMV-seropositive.

This chain uses TRBV7-3 with TRBJ2-2; 7 bases are a match to TRBD1. Germline V lookup: CDR1 SGHTA, CDR2 FQGTGA. J lost 4 bases, V lost 7 bases, and 12 bases had no gene match. The CDR3 covers 16 residues. CDR3 nucleotides: TGTGCCAGCACCCTCATAGGGGGCGCGGGCACCGGGGAGCTGTTTTTT. Translation: CASTLIGGAGTGELFF. The whole variable domain, remainder taken from reference TRBV7-3 and TRBJ2-2, is GAGVSQTPSNKVTEKGKYVELRCDPISGHTALYWYRQSLGQGPEFLIYFQGTGAADDSGLPNDRFFAVRPEGSVSTLKIQRTERGDSAVYLCASTLIGGAGTGELFFGEGSRLTVL.

The chain links TRBV7-3 to TRBJ2-5; 7 bases agree with TRBD1. The CDR3 covers 14 residues. In germline, CDR1 is SGHTA, CDR2 FQGTGA. The V and J ends lost 4 bases and 3 bases, in that order; junction bases with no gene match: 5. The CDR3 region is CASSYTGTEETQYF. CDR3 nucleotide sequence: TGTGCCAGCAGCTATACCGGGACAGAAGAGACCCAGTACTTC.